The 30 T cell receptor beta chains reported below all come from one sample, sequenced in a study of human T cells and chemical hapten exposure. The time point is: healthy volunteer bleed at 6 weeks. Whole blood that had not been fractionated was the source of extracted total RNA. TCRdb reprocessed the RACE reads via MiXCR and lists one record per CDR3 protein. Of fewer than 85,000 distinct CDR3 sequences in the sample, approximately 8.6% were seen once. Sequencing was carried out using whole blood. The receptors shown here come from a male donor in good health. Some clones in this sample may be carry-over from other donors' samples.

The CDR3 region is CASSLRPGLAGRDTQYF. CDR3 nucleotides: TGTGCCAGCAGCCTAAGACCGGGACTAGCGGGGCGAGATACGCAGTATTTT. The V call is TRBV7-6, the J call TRBJ2-3, with 13 bases identical to TRBD2. This CDR3 is 17 amino acids long. CDR1 and CDR2 (germline): SGHVS, FNYEAQ. The V gene end was trimmed by 5 bases and the J gene end by 5 bases; junction bases not matched to a gene: 10.

This clonotype has more than one count but fewer than ten. This chain links TRBV29-1 with TRBJ1-2, with 7 bases matching TRBD1. Trimming removed 3 bases from V and 1 base from J; junction bases left unmatched: 8. The CDR3 contains 15 residues. Germline assignment: CDR1 SQVTM and CDR2 ANQGSEA. DNA of the CDR3: TGCAGCGTTGATACTGACAGGGATCTTAACTATGGCTACACCTTC. Its protein product is CSVDTDRDLNYGYTF.

The chain links TRBV7-8 to TRBJ1-5, with TRBD1 matching over 8 bases. The germline CDR1 and CDR2 sequences are SGHVS and FQNEAQ. CDR3 length: 15 amino acids. The J segment lost 2 bases and the V segment lost 5 bases, leaving 5 bases of the junction unmatched. The CDR3 sequence is CASSPQGVRNQPQHF. For the CDR3, the DNA is TGTGCCAGCAGCCCACAGGGGGTGCGCAATCAGCCCCAGCATTTT.

This clonotype was counted between two and nine times. The chain has TRBV12-3 or TRBV12-4 and TRBJ1-6; D remains unclear. V gave up 2 bases and J gave up 4 bases, with 18 bases separating them. The CDR3 has 18 amino acids. The CDR3 coding sequence is TGTGCCAGCAGTTTATCCGGTACCCACGCCATTTATAATTCACCCCTCCACTTT. As protein: CASSLSGTHAIYNSPLHF.

The V call is TRBV6-5, the J call TRBJ2-4; possible D gene TRBD1, 6 bases. The CDR3 covers 15 residues. CDR1 is MNHEY, CDR2 SVGAGI, per germline. V lost 0 bases and J 9 bases, leaving 15 bases between the germline ends. DNA of the CDR3: TGTGCCAGCAGTTACTCGGCGGGCCAGGGGAGCATTCAGTACTTC. It encodes CASSYSAGQGSIQYF.

The table lists this clonotype with a few counts. The rearrangement uses TRBV3-1 and TRBJ2-3, with 7 bases identical to TRBD2. V gave up 1 base and J gave up 2 bases; unmatched junction bases: 9. The CDR3 is made up of 17 amino acids. Per the germline V gene, CDR1 is LGHDT and CDR2 is YNNKEL (reference sequence). CDR3 nucleotide sequence: TGTGCCAGCAGCCAAGTATTTGCGGGAGTGGACACAGATACGCAGTATTTT. It specifies CASSQVFAGVDTDTQYF.

In this sample, this clonotype turned up a few times. The gene calls are TRBV6-1 and TRBJ1-1; D call uncertain. Germline loops: CDR1 MNHNS, CDR2 SASEGT. This CDR3 is built from 14 residues. The V end lost 6 bases, the J end lost 3 bases, and 14 bases lay between the germline ends. CDR3 amino acids: CASSENPGDTEAFF. For the CDR3, the DNA is TGTGCCAGCAGCGAGAATCCGGGCGACACTGAAGCTTTCTTT.

V gene TRBV2 combines with J gene TRBJ2-4, with 10 nucleotides matching TRBD2. This CDR3 comprises 14 residues. Germline V gene lookup returns CDR1 SNHLY and CDR2 FYNNEI. The J segment lost 6 bases and the V segment lost 8 bases, leaving 7 bases of the junction unmatched. In nucleotides, the CDR3 is TGTGCCAGCGTCTTTGGACTAGCGGTAAACATTCAGTACTTC. It specifies CASVFGLAVNIQYF.

This clonotype showed up just a few times. The chain has TRBV7-9 and TRBJ2-1; TRBD2 is a possible D gene (6 bases). Looked up from germline, CDR1 is SEHNR and CDR2 is FQNEAQ (reference sequence). V dropped 4 bases and J dropped 2 bases, with 21 bases sitting between them. This CDR3 is 18 amino acids long. The CDR3 loop is CASSSQKGGADTYNEQFF. The CDR3 DNA follows: TGTGCCAGCAGCTCCCAGAAAGGAGGGGCGGACACCTACAATGAGCAGTTCTTC.

The chain is built from TRBV4-1 and TRBJ2-1; the D is unclear. From germline, CDR1 is MGHRA and CDR2 YSYEKL. The CDR3 is 16 residues long. V shed 1 base and J shed 5 bases, with 15 bases lying between them. CDR3 amino acids: CASSQVPGKQNNEQFF. For the CDR3, the DNA is TGCGCCAGCAGCCAAGTTCCAGGCAAACAAAACAATGAGCAGTTCTTC.

The rearrangement links TRBV9 to TRBJ2-1; D possibly corresponds to TRBD1 (6 bases). The V end was cut by 4 bases, the J end by 0 bases, with 20 bases between. CDR3 length: 18 residues. Germline loops: CDR1 SGDLS, CDR2 YYNGEE. The CDR3, as DNA: TGTGCCAGCAGCCATCCTACCCGACAGGAAAGCTCCTACAATGAGCAGTTCTTC. Residues: CASSHPTRQESSYNEQFF.

There are many counts of this clonotype. The chain has TRBV7-9 and TRBJ2-1; the match to TRBD1 covers 8 bases. The CDR3 loop spans 14 amino acids. The germline V gene has CDR1 SEHNR and CDR2 FQNEAQ (reference sequence). Trimming removed 5 bases from V and 5 bases from J; junction bases left unmatched: 5. CDR3 sequence (DNA): TGTGCCAGCAGCCCCCAGGGGGCCGACAATGAGCAGTTCTTC. Protein: CASSPQGADNEQFF.

CDR3 bases: TGCAGCGTTGAAGTTACCCCTACTCGTCCAGGGGGCGATTTGGACACTGAAGCTTTCTTT. It encodes CSVEVTPTRPGGDLDTEAFF. The V and J genes are TRBV29-1 and TRBJ1-1; 8 bases match TRBD1. The CDR3 is 20 amino acids. CDR1 SQVTM and CDR2 ANQGSEA come from the germline V gene. V lost 1 base and J lost 3; bases outside the gene matches: 22.

V gene TRBV29-1 combines with J gene TRBJ2-2; D remains ambiguous. V shed 4 bases and J shed 6 bases, with 6 bases lying between them. CDR3 length: 11 amino acids. Germline V gives CDR1 SQVTM, CDR2 ANQGSEA. CDR3 sequence: CSVAGSGELFF. CDR3 coding DNA: TGCAGCGTTGCCGGCTCCGGGGAGCTGTTTTTT.

The chain is built from TRBV5-5 and TRBJ2-3; D may be TRBD2 (7 bases). Trimming removed 0 bases from V and 1 base from J, with 12 bases in between. Germline CDR1 and CDR2: SGHKS and YYEKEE (reference sequence). CDR3 length: 16 amino acids. The CDR3 protein is CASSLVGGARTDTQYF. In nucleotides, the CDR3 is TGTGCCAGCAGCTTGGTAGGGGGGGCTCGCACAGATACGCAGTATTTT.

The J gene is TRBJ1-5, the V gene TRBV7-6, with D possibly matching TRBD1 (5 bases). Germline values: CDR1 SGHVS, CDR2 FNYEAQ. CDR3 length equals 15 residues. V gave up 2 bases and J gave up 0 bases, with 8 bases separating them. The CDR3 bases are TGTGCCAGCAGCTTATCGCAGGGTAGCAATCAGCCCCAGCATTTT. Amino acid sequence: CASSLSQGSNQPQHF.

J is TRBJ1-3 and V is TRBV6-5; TRBD1 is a possible D gene (5 bases). The CDR3 has 17 amino acids. From germline, CDR1 is MNHEY and CDR2 SVGAGI. Trimming pared 0 bases from V and 0 bases from J, leaving 12 bases between. The CDR3 protein is CASSYSRGESSGNTIYF. Here the CDR3 DNA reads TGTGCCAGCAGTTACTCTAGAGGGGAATCCTCTGGAAACACCATATATTTT.

This clonotype has at least ten counts. The rearrangement links TRBV20-1 to TRBJ1-6; D gene uncertain. The V end lost 5 bases, the J end lost 6 bases, and 17 bases lay between the germline ends. CDR3 length: 15 amino acids. Germline CDR1 reads DFQATT; CDR2 reads SNEGSKA (reference sequence). CDR3 loop: CSALPRTAANSPLHF. In DNA form, the CDR3 reads TGCAGTGCTCTCCCTAGAACAGCAGCTAATTCACCCCTCCACTTT.

The table lists this clonotype with many counts. The chain joins TRBV12-3 or TRBV12-4 to TRBJ1-5; 7 bases line up with TRBD1. V shed 8 bases, J shed 4 bases, and the junction held 5 bases outside the gene matches. The CDR3 loop spans 13 amino acids. DNA of the CDR3: TGTGCCAGCTCGGGACAGCCTAATCAGCCCCAGCATTTT. As protein: CASSGQPNQPQHF.

This clonotype was observed at least ten times. The chain has TRBV7-7 and TRBJ1-4, with 8 bases lining up with TRBD1. J gave up 7 bases and V 5 bases, and 6 bases lay outside the gene matches. The CDR3 contains 14 residues. From germline, CDR1 is SSHAT and CDR2 FNYEAQ (reference sequence). The CDR3 sequence: CASSPGGVGEKLFF. The CDR3 DNA is TGTGCCAGCAGCCCAGGGGGCGTAGGTGAAAAACTGTTTTTT.

This chain connects TRBV12-3 or TRBV12-4 to TRBJ1-2, with 8 bases matching TRBD1. Trimming at V came to 3 bases and at J to 6 bases, leaving 3 bases not matched to a gene. The CDR3 sequence is 13 residues long. The CDR3, as DNA: TGTGCCAGCAGTTTCCAGGGGGCAGATGGCTACACCTTC. Protein product: CASSFQGADGYTF.

V is TRBV2 and J is TRBJ2-3, with D uncertain. The CDR3 has 13 amino acids. Trimming removed 3 bases from V and 5 bases from J, with 9 bases in between. CDR1 is SNHLY and CDR2 is FYNNEI in the germline V gene. CDR3 in DNA: TGTGCCAGCAGTGACAATAGAGGAGATACGCAGTATTTT. This encodes CASSDNRGDTQYF. Filled out from reference TRBV2 and TRBJ2-3, the complete variable domain reads EPEVTQTPSHQVTQMGQEVILRCVPISNHLYFYWYRQILGQKVEFLVSFYNNEISEKSEIFDDQFSVERPDGSNFTLKIRSTKLEDSAMYFCASSDNRGDTQYFGPGTRLTVL.

This clonotype was counted between two and nine times. The chain couples TRBV2 to TRBJ2-6, with D possibly being TRBD1 (5 bases). The CDR3 consists of 15 residues. The ends were cut back, 6 bases at V and 4 bases at J, with 13 bases in the middle. Germline CDR1 and CDR2: SNHLY and FYNNEI. The CDR3 sequence: CASSRPWTGANVLTF. The CDR3 nucleotides read TGTGCCAGCAGCCGCCCGTGGACAGGGGCCAACGTCCTGACTTTC.

The rearrangement joins TRBV30 to TRBJ1-1, with a weak D call TRBD1 (5 bases). This CDR3 is built from 15 residues. The germline V gene has CDR1 GTSNPN and CDR2 SVGIG (reference sequence). Trimming took off 0 bases at V and 5 bases at J, with 16 bases between the two ends. CDR3 sequence (DNA): TGTGCCTGGAGTGTGCGGACTGGGGCAGGGACTGAAGCTTTCTTT. The encoded protein is CAWSVRTGAGTEAFF.

This clonotype was observed at least ten times. This sequence joins TRBV20-1 and TRBJ1-6; D may be TRBD1 (6 bases). The CDR3 is 16 residues long. V was clipped by 0 bases and J by 7 bases, with 16 bases between them. Germline V gene data show CDR1 as DFQATT and CDR2 as SNEGSKA (reference sequence). CDR3 sequence reads: CSARDPRTDSNSPLHF. The CDR3 nucleotides read TGCAGTGCTAGAGACCCTCGGACAGATTCAAATTCACCCCTCCACTTT.

The chain employs TRBV11-1 and TRBJ2-7; D is perhaps TRBD1 or TRBD2 (5 bases each). Germline CDR1 SGHAT, CDR2 FQDESV (reference sequence). V was pared by 0 bases and J by 2 bases, with 8 bases between. The length of the CDR3 is 14 residues. Here the CDR3 DNA reads TGTGCCAGCAGCTTAGCGGGGGAAGCCTACGAGCAGTACTTC. This sequence encodes CASSLAGEAYEQYF.

This clonotype was detected only a few times. The rearrangement joins TRBV7-2 to TRBJ2-3; TRBD2 aligns across 9 bases. V dropped 2 bases and J dropped 2; count of bases not matched to a gene: 5. Germline lookup yields CDR1 SGHTA and CDR2 FQGNSA. The CDR3 is 16 amino acids. The CDR3 here is CASSLRREGLTDTQYF. The CDR3, as DNA: TGTGCCAGCAGCTTAAGGCGGGAGGGCCTCACAGATACGCAGTATTTT.

This clonotype was detected only a few times. V is TRBV6-6 and J is TRBJ2-3, with 8 bases identical to TRBD2. V shed 4 bases, J shed 4 bases, and the junction held 10 bases outside the gene matches. The CDR3 covers 16 residues. From germline, CDR1 is MNHNY and CDR2 SVGAGI (reference sequence). CDR3 in amino acids: CASSWYWRGEADTQYF. As DNA, the CDR3 is TGTGCCAGCAGTTGGTACTGGCGGGGGGAAGCAGATACGCAGTATTTT.

This clonotype was observed a few times. This rearrangement joins TRBV3-1 to TRBJ1-5; the D is unclear. The germline CDR1 and CDR2 sequences are LGHDT and YNNKEL (reference sequence). Trimming removed 1 base at V and 0 bases at J, with 10 bases between. The length of the CDR3 is 16 residues. The CDR3 protein is CASSQGHPYSNQPQHF. The DNA of the CDR3 is TGTGCCAGCAGCCAAGGACACCCCTATAGCAATCAGCCCCAGCATTTT.

This clonotype came up many times. The V call is TRBV18, the J call TRBJ1-6; TRBD1 agrees at 9 bases. CDR3 length equals 18 residues. Germline assignment: CDR1 KGHSH and CDR2 LQKENI. V dropped 2 bases and J dropped 7; count of bases not matched to a gene: 12. CDR3 loop: CASSPRPTGGARNSPLHF. The CDR3, as DNA: TGTGCCAGCTCACCAAGACCAACAGGGGGCGCGCGGAATTCACCCCTCCACTTT.